In this sample, the clone carrying this T cell receptor (beta chain) turned up many times. What it binds is unknown. A TCRbeta library incorporating unique molecular identifiers was prepared. TCRdb fed the PCR reads into MiXCR, producing one record per CDR3 protein. The sample carries a few hundred thousand distinct CDR3 sequences, around 7% recorded once. After removal of 1 base from V and 1 base from J, the junction contained 6 bases not matched to a gene. The CDR3 has 17 residues. Germline CDR1 and CDR2: MDHEN and SYDVKM. This specimen belongs to a study of T-cell reconstitution after alpha-beta-depleted transplantation in children. General study findings and limits: Newly generated T cells supplied most T-cell counts and diversity one year post-transplant. There were reportedly several hundred expanded graft clones from which alpha-beta T cells came about two months after transplant.

This sequence was found in a boy under 10 years old with acute lymphoblastic leukemia, due to receive a stem cell transplant. The sample here was PBMCs, taken before TCRalphabeta/CD19-depleted stem cell transplant. This chain uses TRBV28 with TRBJ1-5; 8 nucleotides line up with TRBD1. In DNA form, the CDR3 reads TGTGCCAGCAGTTTATCGACAGGGGCCCTGAGCAATCAGCCCCAGCATTTT. It encodes CASSLSTGALSNQPQHF.